The present T cell receptor beta chain was sequenced within a study of T cell repertoires in cytomegalovirus infection. About the study: Shared public TCR beta signatures pointed to both CMV infection and a matching HLA type.

TCRdb itself ran the reads through MiXCR, one entry per CDR3 protein. The sample lists about 100,000 distinct CDR3 sequences; about 17% were seen once. The junction had 5 bases not matched to a gene; V was cut back by 6 bases and J by 7 bases. The germline V gene has CDR1 ENHRY and CDR2 SYGVKD. The CDR3 is 13 amino acids. This clonotype has more than one count but fewer than ten. Antigen unknown. Study results and limitations: Predominance within the ex vivo response was attributable to HLA-C-restricted CMV-specific TCR beta clonotypes. The cumulative frequency of public TCR beta families distinguished individuals who carried CMV together with the relevant HLA.

The chain links TRBV10-3 to TRBJ2-7; 11 bases agree with TRBD2. This clonotype was obtained from a human donor in good health (CMV status not recorded). Some clones in this sample may be carry-over from other donors' samples. The sample taken for sequencing was PBMCs. DNA for the CDR3: TGTGCCATCAGACTAGCGGGGGCGGGGGAGCAGTACTTC. It specifies CAIRLAGAGEQYF.